This TCR beta chain was sequenced during a study of identical twins. The sample holds a few counts of this clonotype. MiXCR, run by TCRdb on the 5' RACE reads, gives a single entry per CDR3 protein. This table holds more than 1.5 million distinct CDR3 sequences, more than 30% found once. The donors were all healthy and Caucasian. Looked up from germline, CDR1 is DFQATT and CDR2 is SNEGSKA (reference sequence). This CDR3 has 17 residues. V was clipped by 6 bases and J by 1 base, with 22 bases between them. The sample taken for sequencing was cord blood. V gene TRBV20-1 combines with J gene TRBJ1-5, with a possible D match to TRBD1 (6 bases). This TCR was recovered from a newborn girl in good health. CDR3 sequence: CSAGLQGRGASNQPQHF. The CDR3 DNA reads as TGCAGTGCGGGGTTACAGGGCCGGGGGGCAAGCAATCAGCCCCAGCATTTT.